The 28 T cell receptor beta chains below all came from one sample that was sequenced in a study of a mutant IDH1 vaccine in newly diagnosed glioma. Clones were sequenced by immunoSEQ multiplex PCR, and TCRdb holds only the in-frame ones, with some missing. The table has under 70,000 clones, about 80% seen once. Time point specified: week 23, last vaccination. Alongside topical imiquimod, each dose of vaccine comprised 300 ug of mutant IDH1 20-mer peptide. These receptors have no known antigen. This specimen was PBMCs, taken from a glioma patient whose treatment included an IDH1 peptide vaccine. These TCRs come from a man between 18 and 35 years old with glioma.

The J gene is TRBJ2-6, the V gene TRBV19; D call uncertain. V dropped 3 bases and J dropped 0 bases, with 9 bases sitting between them. This CDR3 comprises 16 residues. Germline V lookup: CDR1 LNHDA, CDR2 SQIVND (reference sequence). The CDR3 region is CASSIRTFSGANVLTF. CDR3 nucleotide sequence: TGTGCCAGTAGTATTCGCACCTTCTCTGGGGCCAACGTCCTGACTTTC.

The chain employs TRBV29-1 and TRBJ1-2; D might be TRBD1 (5 bases). Germline CDR1 reads SQVTM; CDR2 reads ANQGSEA. The CDR3 spans 16 residues. Trimming removed 7 bases from V and 2 bases from J, with 23 bases in between. CDR3 protein: CSAYITSQGENYGYTF. Written as DNA, the CDR3 is TGCAGCGCCTACATAACCTCGCAGGGTGAAAACTATGGCTACACCTTC.

The chain combines TRBV30 with TRBJ1-2; D uncertain. The CDR3 contains 14 residues. The germline gives CDR1 GTSNPN, CDR2 SVGIG (reference sequence). The V end lost 4 bases, the J end lost 2 bases, and 14 bases lay between the germline ends. The CDR3 loop is CAWNVIVENYGYTF. In DNA, the CDR3 is TGTGCCTGGAATGTTATCGTCGAGAACTATGGCTACACCTTC.

The J gene is TRBJ1-2, the V gene TRBV6-5; perhaps TRBD1 as D (5 bases). The CDR3 is made up of 14 amino acids. The V end lost 0 bases, the J end lost 9 bases, and 14 bases lay between the germline ends. Germline loops: CDR1 MNHEY, CDR2 SVGAGI. The CDR3 DNA reads TGTGCCAGCAGTTACTCGGGGCGGGGTACAAGCTACACCTTC. As protein: CASSYSGRGTSYTF.

The genes are TRBV5-6 and TRBJ2-1; unclear D gene. The ends were cut back, 1 base at V and 4 bases at J, with 0 bases in the middle. The CDR3 is 11 amino acids. The germline V gene encodes CDR1 SGHDT and CDR2 YYEEEE. In DNA form, the CDR3 reads TGTGCCAGCAGCTTGTACAATGAGCAGTTCTTC. Translation: CASSLYNEQFF.

The chain joins TRBV7-2 to TRBJ2-7; 8 positions agree with TRBD2. CDR1 is SGHTA and CDR2 is FQGNSA in the germline V gene. The trim removed 0 bases at V and 4 bases at J, leaving 8 bases unmatched. This CDR3 is built from 16 residues. CDR3 loop: CASSLALAGGPYEQYF. The CDR3 DNA sequence: TGTGCCAGCAGCTTAGCGCTCGCGGGAGGACCATACGAGCAGTACTTC.

This clone was recorded once. The chain combines TRBV30 with TRBJ2-3, with 10 bases identical to TRBD2. Trimming took 4 bases from V and 4 from J; bases not matched to a gene: 8. The CDR3 runs 15 residues. Germline CDR1 is GTSNPN and CDR2 is SVGIG (reference sequence). The DNA for the CDR3 is TGTGCCTGGACCCCCGGGACTAGCGTGGCAGATACGCAGTATTTT. Residues: CAWTPGTSVADTQYF.

V gene TRBV5-6 combines with J gene TRBJ2-7; D uncertain. The length of the CDR3 is 14 residues. Germline V gene lookup returns CDR1 SGHDT and CDR2 YYEEEE. Trimming removed 2 bases at V and 2 bases at J, with 11 bases between. In nucleotides, the CDR3 is TGTGCCAGCAGCTTCGTACTTTACCCCTACGAGCAGTACTTC. Translated: CASSFVLYPYEQYF.

The J gene is TRBJ1-1, the V gene TRBV6-5; possible D gene TRBD1, 5 bases. This CDR3 has 16 residues. V lost 0 bases and J 1 base, leaving 12 bases between the germline ends. Germline-derived CDR1 and CDR2 are MNHEY and SVGAGI. CDR3 amino acids: CASSYSAGRANTEAFF. The CDR3 DNA reads as TGTGCCAGCAGTTACTCGGCAGGGAGGGCGAACACTGAAGCTTTCTTT.

The genes are TRBV19 and TRBJ1-2, with D unclear. The CDR3 covers 16 residues. Looked up from germline, CDR1 is LNHDA and CDR2 is SQIVND (reference sequence). The V gene lost 2 bases and the J gene lost 0 bases, with 13 bases spanning the gap. In nucleotides, the CDR3 is TGTGCCAGTAGTATATTAGTAGGCGGATCTAACTATGGCTACACCTTC. The encoded protein is CASSILVGGSNYGYTF.

The genes are TRBV30 and TRBJ1-1, with D possibly matching TRBD1 (6 bases). V was cut by 4 bases and J by 1 base, with 7 bases left in between. CDR1 is GTSNPN and CDR2 is SVGIG in the germline V gene (reference sequence). The CDR3 extends over 12 amino acids. CDR3 bases: TGTGCCTGGAACAGGGCGAACACTGAAGCTTTCTTT. Its translation: CAWNRANTEAFF. Full variable domain (outside the CDR3, taken from reference TRBV30 and TRBJ1-1): SQTIHQWPATLVQPVGSPLSLECTVEGTSNPNLYWYRQAAGRGLQLLFYSVGIGQISSEVPQNLSASRPQDRQFILSSKKLLLSDSGFYLCAWNRANTEAFFGQGTRLTVV.

This rearrangement joins TRBV29-1 to TRBJ1-1; maybe TRBD1 (6 bases). Germline CDR1 and CDR2: SQVTM and ANQGSEA. V gave up 7 bases and J gave up 7 bases, with 31 bases separating them. This CDR3 contains 17 residues. CDR3 nucleotides: TGCAGCGCAGGACACCGGGACACCACCCTATCGGCCATTGAAGCTTTCTTT. Translation gives CSAGHRDTTLSAIEAFF. Variable domain in full (rest from reference TRBV29-1 and TRBJ1-1): SAVISQKPSRDICQRGTSLTIQCQVDSQVTMMFWYRQQPGQSLTLIATANQGSEATYESGFVIDKFPISRPNLTFSTLTVSNMSPEDSSIYLCSAGHRDTTLSAIEAFFGQGTRLTVV.

The V gene is TRBV30, the J gene TRBJ2-3; 7 nucleotides line up with TRBD2. The CDR3 sequence is 13 residues long. Looked up from germline, CDR1 is GTSNPN and CDR2 is SVGIG (reference sequence). V lost 7 bases and J lost 6; bases outside the gene matches: 10. CDR3 residues: CASSGMGYDTQYF. CDR3 DNA: TGTGCCTCCAGCGGGATGGGGTACGATACGCAGTATTTT.

Here the CDR3 DNA reads TGTGCCAGCGCCCAAGTCGGGGGGGAAAATGAAAAACTGTTTTTT. Translated, it gives CASAQVGGENEKLFF. This chain connects TRBV4-2 to TRBJ1-4; tentatively, D is TRBD1 (5 bases). The V gene's germline CDR1 is LGHNA and CDR2 YNFKEQ. V was clipped by 8 bases and J by 5 bases, with 18 bases between them. CDR3 size: 15 residues.

The table lists this clone with a count of one. One end of the junction is discordant with germline, which a read error may explain. The rearrangement links TRBV7-6 to TRBJ2-7, with 8 bases fitting TRBD1. CDR3 length equals 12 residues. Germline CDR1 and CDR2: SGHVS and FNYEAQ. The CDR3 DNA sequence: TGTGCCAGCAGCTTATCAGGGGGCGGTAGAGACTTC. Its protein product is CASSLSGGGRDF.

This chain joins TRBV2 and TRBJ1-6; D is unclear. Deletions cut 6 bases from V and 9 bases from J, with 18 bases between. Germline V gives CDR1 SNHLY, CDR2 FYNNEI. The CDR3 is 15 amino acids. The CDR3 loop is CASRRITTGVSPLHF. The CDR3 nucleotides are TGTGCCAGCAGGCGTATCACCACCGGGGTTTCACCCCTCCACTTT.

This chain uses TRBV7-8 with TRBJ1-1; D is possibly TRBD1 (6 bases). The CDR3 loop spans 16 amino acids. Deletions cut 5 bases from V and 1 base from J, with 17 bases between. Germline CDR1 SGHVS, CDR2 FQNEAQ. DNA of the CDR3: TGTGCCAGCAGCCACGGGGTGGGCAGGGGGAACACTGAAGCTTTCTTT. Translation gives CASSHGVGRGNTEAFF.

Regarding this clone: Additional DNA sequences in this sample encode the identical CDR3. J is TRBJ1-1 and V is TRBV7-9; 11 nucleotides line up with TRBD1. Trimming took 5 bases from V and 4 from J; bases not matched to a gene: 3. Germline CDR1 is SEHNR and CDR2 is FQNEAQ (reference sequence). The CDR3 contains 14 residues. In nucleotides, the CDR3 is TGTGCCAGCAGCCGGGACAGGGGGACCACTGAAGCTTTCTTT. Encoded protein: CASSRDRGTTEAFF. Combining the CDR3 with reference TRBV7-9 and TRBJ1-1 gives the whole variable domain DTGVSQNPRHKITKRGQNVTFRCDPISEHNRLYWYRQTLGQGPEFLTYFQNEAQLEKSRLLSDRFSAERPKGSFSTLEIQRTEQGDSAMYLCASSRDRGTTEAFFGQGTRLTVV.

This chain joins TRBV6-1 and TRBJ2-5; D may be TRBD1 or TRBD2 (5 bases each). Trimming removed 2 bases from V and 4 bases from J, with 17 bases in between. CDR1 is MNHNS and CDR2 is SASEGT in the germline V gene. The CDR3 has 16 residues. Here the CDR3 DNA reads TGTGCCAGCAGTGAATACTGGGAGCAGGGAAGAGAGACCCAGTACTTC. Translation: CASSEYWEQGRETQYF.

The chain employs TRBV28 and TRBJ1-5; D remains unclear. V was cut by 2 bases and J by 0 bases, with 8 bases left in between. The CDR3 contains 15 residues. CDR1 and CDR2 from the germline V gene are MDHEN and SYDVKM. CDR3 residues: CASSLRAGSNQPQHF. The DNA for the CDR3 is TGTGCCAGCAGTTTAAGGGCAGGTAGCAATCAGCCCCAGCATTTT.

This chain's CDR3 is CASSEIETDNQPQHF. The CDR3 DNA sequence: TGTGCCAGCAGTGAAATAGAAACAGATAATCAGCCCCAGCATTTT. V and J are TRBV2 and TRBJ1-5; D gene ambiguous. Trimming removed 2 bases at V and 4 bases at J, with 12 bases between. The CDR3 extends over 15 amino acids. The germline V gene encodes CDR1 SNHLY and CDR2 FYNNEI.

The rearrangement uses TRBV4-1 and TRBJ2-2; 10 bases fit TRBD2. The CDR3 is 17 amino acids. V gave up 4 bases and J gave up 5 bases; unmatched junction bases: 10. Looked up from germline, CDR1 is MGHRA and CDR2 is YSYEKL. The CDR3 DNA follows: TGCGCCAGCAGCCCGCGGGGGCTAGCGGGAGAGACCGGGGAGCTGTTTTTT. Its protein is CASSPRGLAGETGELFF.

This chain joins TRBV11-2 and TRBJ1-3, with D unresolved. The germline V gene encodes CDR1 SGHAT and CDR2 FQNNGV. The CDR3 extends over 17 amino acids. V was shortened by 1 base and J by 2 bases, with 15 bases between the two germline ends. Written as DNA, the CDR3 is TGTGCCAGCAGCTTAGTTGGGCCGGCTGGTCCTGGAAACACCATATATTTT. Protein sequence: CASSLVGPAGPGNTIYF.

This chain links TRBV20-1 with TRBJ2-4, with D hard to call. The V end lost 6 bases, the J end lost 3 bases, and 6 bases lay between the germline ends. CDR3 length: 11 amino acids. Germline V gene data show CDR1 as DFQATT and CDR2 as SNEGSKA (reference sequence). CDR3 protein: CSAPDKNIQYF. CDR3 sequence (DNA): TGCAGTGCCCCGGACAAAAACATTCAGTACTTC.

CDR3 nucleotide sequence: TGCGCCAGCAGCTTTATTTTGGGGGCAGGGGCTTTCTTT. It is translated as CASSFILGAGAFF. The chain recombines TRBV5-1 with TRBJ1-1, with D maybe TRBD1 (6 bases). The CDR3 consists of 13 residues. The V gene lost 2 bases and the J gene lost 11 bases, with 16 bases spanning the gap. Germline CDR1 reads SGHRS; CDR2 reads YFSETQ.

This chain's CDR3 is CASSLAFRGRGNTEAFF. Written as DNA, the CDR3 is TGTGCCAGCAGCTTAGCGTTCCGGGGCAGAGGGAACACTGAAGCTTTCTTT. V is TRBV7-2 and J is TRBJ1-1; weak D call: TRBD1 (5 bases). The germline CDR1 and CDR2 sequences are SGHTA and FQGNSA. V lost 0 bases and J lost 1, with 15 bases in between. The CDR3 is made up of 17 amino acids.

This clone was counted between two and nine times. The rearrangement joins TRBV6-5 to TRBJ1-1; TRBD1 might be the D (6 bases). The germline CDR1 and CDR2 sequences are MNHEY and SVGAGI. The CDR3 has 14 amino acids. V gave up 8 bases and J gave up 3 bases, with 16 bases separating them. The CDR3: CASGHRVGDTEAFF. DNA of the CDR3: TGTGCCAGCGGGCACAGGGTTGGGGACACTGAAGCTTTCTTT.

The chain carries TRBV2 and TRBJ1-2, with D uncertain. CDR3 length equals 14 residues. With 7 bases removed from V and 8 bases from J, the gap between germline ends came to 20 bases. CDR1 is SNHLY, CDR2 FYNNEI, per germline. The CDR3 bases are TGTGCCAGCACCCTCGCGGGAGGCCCCCTGGGCTACACCTTC. Residues: CASTLAGGPLGYTF.